A selection of T cell receptor beta chains follows, all from one sample in a study of T cell repertoires in cytomegalovirus infection. These TCRs' antigens remain unknown. TCRdb processed the reads anew with MiXCR; each CDR3 protein has one entry. The sample contains a few hundred thousand distinct CDR3 sequences, around 40% of which appear only once. The source was cultured PBMCs, collected from culture after CMV antigen stimulation. The receptor set was obtained from a human donor in good health (CMV status not recorded). Some clones in this sample may be carry-over from other donors' samples. Each CDR3 is given with its conserved first and last residue. A D gene is named only where the DNA matches it firmly. Some rows have no size entry. The others give once, few or many, or a class for an expanded clone.

clone size	V gene	CDR3 length	D gene	J gene	CDR3 DNA	CDR3 protein
few	TRBV13	16	-	TRBJ1-5	TGTGCCAGCAGCTTGGGAGCTATTGGGCGCAATCAGCCCCAGCATTTT	CASSLGAIGRNQPQHF
-	TRBV5-6	19	TRBD2	TRBJ2-5	TGTGCCAGCAGTGGCAGGGGACAGGGACGACTAGCGGGAGGGGAGACCCAGTACTTC	CASSGRGQGRLAGGETQYF
-	TRBV7-2	14	-	TRBJ2-2	TGTGCCAGCAGCCCCCCCGGTTGGACCGGGGAGCTGTTTTTT	CASSPPGWTGELFF
-	TRBV5-4	15	-	TRBJ1-2	TGTGCCAGCAGCTCCGGACAGTCTTCTAACTATGGCTACACCTTC	CASSSGQSSNYGYTF
few	TRBV7-2	16	TRBD1	TRBJ1-6	TGTGCCAGCAGCGCGACAGGGGCCGGGGGGTATTCACCCCTCCACTTT	CASSATGAGGYSPLHF
many	TRBV7-2	12	-	TRBJ1-1	TGTGCCAGCAGCTACCTTTACACTGAAGCTTTCTTT	CASSYLYTEAFF
few	TRBV6-5	13	-	TRBJ1-6	TGTGCCAGCAGTTACGGCAGGGATTCACCCCTCCACTTT	CASSYGRDSPLHF
many	TRBV7-2	15	TRBD1	TRBJ1-5	TGTGCCAGCAGCTTAGCCGGGACAGTTAATCAGCCCCAGCATTTT	CASSLAGTVNQPQHF
-	TRBV25-1	13	-	TRBJ1-2	TGTGCCAGCAGTTCGGGGGTTGCCTATGGCTACACCTTC	CASSSGVAYGYTF
-	TRBV6-1	12	-	TRBJ2-1	TGTGCCAGCAGAGAGGGGTACAATGAGCAGTTCTTC	CASREGYNEQFF
-	TRBV15	15	-	TRBJ2-7	TGTGCCACCAGCCCGGCGCGTTCATGGGACAACGAGCAGTACTTC	CATSPARSWDNEQYF
few	TRBV27	16	-	TRBJ2-3	TGTGCCAGCAGTCCCCCGTTAGCGCGTAGCACAGATACGCAGTATTTT	CASSPPLARSTDTQYF
-	TRBV23-1	17	-	TRBJ1-6	TGCGCCAGCAGTCAATCGGGCAGAAGCTCCTATAATTCACCCCTCCACTTT	CASSQSGRSSYNSPLHF
-	TRBV5-1	14	-	TRBJ2-1	TGCGCCAGCAGCTTGGGGGGCGACGTGGGTGAGCAGTTCTTC	CASSLGGDVGEQFF
few	TRBV6-2/TRBV6-3	14	TRBD1	TRBJ2-7	TGTGCCAGCAGTTACTCCGGGACAGGGGCCGAGCAGTACTTC	CASSYSGTGAEQYF
-	TRBV3-1	16	TRBD2	TRBJ2-5	TGTGCCAGCAGCCAAGATCAGCTAGCGGGAGGGGAGACCCAGTACTTC	CASSQDQLAGGETQYF
few	TRBV6-1	15	-	TRBJ1-6	TGTGCCAGCAGGGGCGGCTTCTCCTATAATTCACCCCTCCACTTT	CASRGGFSYNSPLHF
-	TRBV7-9	13	-	TRBJ1-1	TGTGCCAGCAGCTTTAGGGCAGGGACTGAAGCTTTCTTT	CASSFRAGTEAFF
-	TRBV19	15	TRBD2	TRBJ2-5	TGTGCCAGTAGTACGGGGACTAGCGGGAGTATGGTCCAGTACTTC	CASSTGTSGSMVQYF
-	TRBV7-2	14	-	TRBJ2-5	TGTGCCAGCAGCTTAAGGAGACAACAAGAGACCCAGTACTTC	CASSLRRQQETQYF
-	TRBV12-3/TRBV12-4	13	-	TRBJ1-2	TGTGCCAGCACCTTAGGTATTGCTGTTGGCTACACCTTC	CASTLGIAVGYTF
-	TRBV4-1	14	-	TRBJ1-5	TGCGCCAGCAGCCAAGAGGGGGGGCGGCAGCCCCAGCATTTT	CASSQEGGRQPQHF
few	TRBV6-1	14	TRBD1	TRBJ2-3	TGTGCCAGCATCGCGGACAGGAGCACAGATACGCAGTATTTT	CASIADRSTDTQYF
few	TRBV19	16	-	TRBJ2-3	TGTGCCAGTAGTCCGAGACTCCTTGAGGGCACAGATACGCAGTATTTT	CASSPRLLEGTDTQYF
-	TRBV6-5	18	-	TRBJ1-5	TGTGCCAGCAGTGCGAAAGGCCATGACAGGCCTAGGCAATGGCCCCAGCATTTT	CASSAKGHDRPRQWPQHF
few	TRBV11-2	16	-	TRBJ2-7	TGTGCCAGCAGTACAGTCTGGGAGCGGAACTCCTACGAGCAGTACTTC	CASSTVWERNSYEQYF
many	TRBV7-2	17	TRBD2	TRBJ2-1	TGTGCCAGCAGAACAAGCGGACTAGCCGATAGGAACAATGAGCAGTTCTTC	CASRTSGLADRNNEQFF
many	TRBV7-8	15	TRBD1	TRBJ1-2	TGTGCCAGCAGCTTGGTTCAGGGGGCGAACTATGGCTACACCTTC	CASSLVQGANYGYTF
few	TRBV6-6	12	-	TRBJ1-1	TGTGCCAGCAATTACAGGAACACTGAAGCTTTCTTT	CASNYRNTEAFF
-	TRBV27	18	-	TRBJ1-5	TGTGCCAGCAGTTTTCGGGGATGGTTGGCAGGGGCGGGCCAGCCCCAGCATTTT	CASSFRGWLAGAGQPQHF
-	TRBV6-1	15	-	TRBJ2-1	TGTGCCAGCGCCCGGTTGGGGGACGAGTCCAATGAGCAGTTCTTC	CASARLGDESNEQFF
-	TRBV28	15	-	TRBJ1-2	TGTGCCAGCAGTTTCGGAACAGCCACTAACTATGGCTACACCTTC	CASSFGTATNYGYTF
-	TRBV12-3/TRBV12-4	14	TRBD2	TRBJ2-7	TGTGCCAGCAGTTTCCTCGCGGGGGGGCACGAGCAGTACTTC	CASSFLAGGHEQYF
few	TRBV7-2	14	TRBD1	TRBJ1-5	TGTGCCAGCAGCCCTCGACAGGGTGACCAGCCCCAGCATTTT	CASSPRQGDQPQHF
few	TRBV18	16	-	TRBJ2-3	TGTGCCAGCTCACCACCGTTGGAACAACTCGTGGATACGCAGTATTTT	CASSPPLEQLVDTQYF
-	TRBV7-2	14	TRBD1	TRBJ2-7	TGTGCCAGCAGCAATGACAGGGGCGGTTACGAGCAGTACTTC	CASSNDRGGYEQYF
few	TRBV7-2	13	-	TRBJ1-5	TGTGCCAGCAGCCCGGAAGGGTTTCAGCCCCAGCATTTT	CASSPEGFQPQHF
few	TRBV19	14	-	TRBJ2-2	TGTGCCAGTAGTATAGACTATCCGACCGGGGAGCTGTTTTTT	CASSIDYPTGELFF
-	TRBV20-1	15	-	TRBJ1-5	TGCAGTGCTAGAGTTCAGAGACTGAGCAATCAGCCCCAGCATTTT	CSARVQRLSNQPQHF
-	TRBV11-2	16	-	TRBJ2-1	TGTGCCAGCAGCTGGGCCGGGCAGGGTCTCGAATATGAGCAGTTCTTC	CASSWAGQGLEYEQFF
-	TRBV5-4	13	-	TRBJ2-5	TGTGCCAGCAGCTTGGATAGCAGGGAGACCCAGTACTTC	CASSLDSRETQYF
-	TRBV4-1	16	-	TRBJ1-5	TGCGCCAGCAGCCAAGGGGCCGACAGGCGCAATCAGCCCCAGCATTTT	CASSQGADRRNQPQHF
few	TRBV7-2	15	-	TRBJ2-2	TGTGCCAGCAGCTGGCGTGGAGGAATTTCCGGGGAGCTGTTTTTT	CASSWRGGISGELFF
-	TRBV7-2	15	-	TRBJ1-5	TGTGCCAGCAGCTTACAGGGGAACGGCAATCAGCCCCAGCATTTT	CASSLQGNGNQPQHF
many	TRBV7-2	13	TRBD1	TRBJ1-5	TGTGCCAGCAGCCCGGACAGGGGACAGCCCCAGCATTTT	CASSPDRGQPQHF
few	TRBV27	14	TRBD2	TRBJ2-4	TGTGCCAGCCGACTAGCGGGGGCCAAAAACATTCAGTACTTC	CASRLAGAKNIQYF
-	TRBV20-1	13	-	TRBJ2-5	TGCAGTGCTAGGGACACTAGACAAGAGACCCAGTACTTC	CSARDTRQETQYF
few	TRBV12-3/TRBV12-4	13	-	TRBJ1-2	TGTGCCAGCAGCCTCCAGGGGCCCAATGGCTACACCTTC	CASSLQGPNGYTF